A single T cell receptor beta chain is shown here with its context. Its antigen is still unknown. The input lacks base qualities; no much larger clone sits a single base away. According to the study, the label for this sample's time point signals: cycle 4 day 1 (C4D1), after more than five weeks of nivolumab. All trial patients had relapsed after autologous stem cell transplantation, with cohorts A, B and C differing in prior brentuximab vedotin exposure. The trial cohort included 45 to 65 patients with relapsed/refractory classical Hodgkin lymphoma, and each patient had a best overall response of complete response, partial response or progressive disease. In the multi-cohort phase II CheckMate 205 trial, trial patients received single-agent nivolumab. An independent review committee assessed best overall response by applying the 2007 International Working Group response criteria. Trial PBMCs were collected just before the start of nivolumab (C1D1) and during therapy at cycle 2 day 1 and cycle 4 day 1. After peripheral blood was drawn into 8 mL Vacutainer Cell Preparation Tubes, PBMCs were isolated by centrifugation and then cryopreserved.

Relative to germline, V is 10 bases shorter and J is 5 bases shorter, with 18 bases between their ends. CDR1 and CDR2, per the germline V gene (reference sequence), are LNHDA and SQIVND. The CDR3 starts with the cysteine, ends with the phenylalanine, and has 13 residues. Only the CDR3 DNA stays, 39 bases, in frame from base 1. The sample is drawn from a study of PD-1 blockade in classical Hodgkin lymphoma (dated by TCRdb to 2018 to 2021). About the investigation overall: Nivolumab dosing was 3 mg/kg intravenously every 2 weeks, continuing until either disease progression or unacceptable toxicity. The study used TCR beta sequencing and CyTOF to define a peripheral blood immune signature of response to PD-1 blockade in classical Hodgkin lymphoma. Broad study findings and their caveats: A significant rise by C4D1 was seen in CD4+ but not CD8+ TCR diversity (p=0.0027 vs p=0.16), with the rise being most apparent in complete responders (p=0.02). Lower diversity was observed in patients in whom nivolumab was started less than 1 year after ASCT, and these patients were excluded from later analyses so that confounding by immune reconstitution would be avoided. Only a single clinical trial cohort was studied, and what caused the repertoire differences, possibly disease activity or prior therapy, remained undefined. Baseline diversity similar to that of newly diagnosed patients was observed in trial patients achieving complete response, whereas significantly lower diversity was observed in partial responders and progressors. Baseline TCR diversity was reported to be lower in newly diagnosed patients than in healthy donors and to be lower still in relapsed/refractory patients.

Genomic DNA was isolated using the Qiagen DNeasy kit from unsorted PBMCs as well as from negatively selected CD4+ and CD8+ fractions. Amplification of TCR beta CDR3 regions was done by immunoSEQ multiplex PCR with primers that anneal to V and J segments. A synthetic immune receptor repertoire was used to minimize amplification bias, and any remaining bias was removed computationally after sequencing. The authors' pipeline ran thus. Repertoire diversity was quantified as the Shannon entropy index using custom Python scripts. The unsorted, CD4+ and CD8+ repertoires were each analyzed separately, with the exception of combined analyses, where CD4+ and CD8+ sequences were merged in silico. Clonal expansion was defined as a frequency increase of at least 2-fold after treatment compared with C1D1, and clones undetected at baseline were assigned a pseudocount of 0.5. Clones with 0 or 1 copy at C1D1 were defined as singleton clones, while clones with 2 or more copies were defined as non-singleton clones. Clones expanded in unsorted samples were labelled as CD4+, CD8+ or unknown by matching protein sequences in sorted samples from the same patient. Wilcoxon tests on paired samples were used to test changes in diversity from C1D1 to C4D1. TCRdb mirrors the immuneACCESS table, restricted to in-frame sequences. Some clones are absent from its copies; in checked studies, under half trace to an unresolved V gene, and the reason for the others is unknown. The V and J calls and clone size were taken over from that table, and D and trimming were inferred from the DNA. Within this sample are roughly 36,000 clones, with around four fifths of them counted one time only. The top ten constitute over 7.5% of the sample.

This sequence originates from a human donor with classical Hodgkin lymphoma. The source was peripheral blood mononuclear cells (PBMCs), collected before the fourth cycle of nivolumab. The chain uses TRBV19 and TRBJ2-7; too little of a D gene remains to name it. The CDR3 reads CATTTWDGHEQYF. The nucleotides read TGTGCCACCACGACGTGGGATGGCCACGAGCAGTACTTC. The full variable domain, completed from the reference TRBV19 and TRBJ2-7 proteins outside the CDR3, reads DGGITQSPKYLFRKEGQNVTLSCEQNLNHDAMYWYRQDPGQGLRLIYYSQIVNDFQKGDIAEGYSVSREKKESFPLTVTSAQKNPTAFYLCATTTWDGHEQYFGPGTRLTVT.